The sequence of this TCR beta chain was determined in a study of T cells after yellow fever vaccination. TCRdb called the 5' RACE reads again in MiXCR, with one record for every CDR3 protein. The sample contains about 340,000 distinct CDR3 sequences, under 15% of which appear only once. As regards this clonotype: Antigen specificity is unknown.

Study-wide points: It was the secondary response that reached its peak faster, day 5 versus 15, but it was weaker.

CDR1 is SGHRS and CDR2 is YFSETQ in the germline V gene. This CDR3 has 13 amino acids. V was pared by 0 bases and J by 10 bases, with 11 bases between. The chain uses TRBV5-1 and TRBJ2-1; no clear D gene. The sequence was obtained from a man between 18 and 35 years old who received the YFV17D yellow fever vaccine. Specimen: CD4+ T cells sorted from PBMCs, collected 15 days after the yellow fever booster vaccination. CDR3 bases: TGCGCCAGCAGCTTGGAGGGCTCGGGCGAGCAGTTCTTC. Translated, it gives CASSLEGSGEQFF.